This T cell receptor (beta chain) stems from a study of CD8 T cells in ankylosing spondylitis. Regarding the study as a whole: The clones that were linked to disease were reported to be significantly enriched in matched synovial fluid samples from ankylosing spondylitis patients.

From germline, CDR1 is SGHRS and CDR2 YFSETQ. The junction had 5 bases not matched to a gene; V was cut back by 6 bases and J by 4 bases. The CDR3 runs 13 residues. TCRdb used MiXCR to reprocess the 5' RACE reads, holding one entry per CDR3 protein. The sample has some 87,000 distinct CDR3 sequences, roughly 27% seen once; the top ten hold around 59%. Points on this clonotype: Its antigen remains unknown.

Sequencing was carried out using blood, either unsorted or a sorted T cell fraction (not recorded which). The V call is TRBV5-1, the J call TRBJ1-1; 8 positions match TRBD1. The TCR comes from a male donor with ankylosing spondylitis or in good health (not recorded which). CDR3 sequence (DNA): TGCGCCAGCAAGCAGGGGGCAACCACTGAAGCTTTCTTT. Protein product: CASKQGATTEAFF.